Listed below are T cell receptor beta chains from one sample, sequenced in a study of long-term antiretroviral therapy in people with HIV. Method: immunoSEQ multiplex PCR; TCRdb's copy keeps in-frame clones and lacks some. The data show roughly 24,000 clones, with roughly 80% seen just once and 9% to 15% held by the top ten. The sample here was unsorted PBMCs, taken 1.6 years after starting antiretroviral therapy. Every receptor here comes from a man aged 35 to 55 with HIV. Both conserved end residues are part of each CDR3. Each record gives: D gene, V gene, clone size, J gene, CDR3 DNA, CDR3 protein. A D gene is named only where the DNA matches it firmly. Size is omitted from some rows. Given values are once, few, many or a class for expanded clones.

d_gene: -
v_gene: TRBV6-1
abundance: medium-sized
j_gene: TRBJ1-5
CDR3nt: TGTGCCAGCAGTGAAGTAGGAGGGGGTAGGGCCCAGCATTTT
CDR3aa: CASSEVGGGRAQHF

d_gene: -
v_gene: TRBV5-5
abundance: -
j_gene: TRBJ1-2
CDR3nt: TGTGCCAGCAGCTTGTGGCAGGGAACCTATGGCTACACCTTC
CDR3aa: CASSLWQGTYGYTF

d_gene: -
v_gene: TRBV7-9
abundance: -
j_gene: TRBJ1-3
CDR3nt: TGTGCCAGCAGCGCCAGACGGGGCTTGAGAAACACCATATATTTT
CDR3aa: CASSARRGLRNTIYF

d_gene: -
v_gene: TRBV5-6
abundance: -
j_gene: TRBJ2-5
CDR3nt: TGTGCCAGCAGCCCCGTAGGACAGATACAAGAGACCCAGTACTTC
CDR3aa: CASSPVGQIQETQYF

d_gene: -
v_gene: TRBV10-3
abundance: once
j_gene: TRBJ1-5
CDR3nt: TGTGCCACCGGCGTTGGGGGGGGTCAGCCCCAGCATTTT
CDR3aa: CATGVGGGQPQHF

d_gene: -
v_gene: TRBV10-3
abundance: -
j_gene: TRBJ2-1
CDR3nt: TGTGCCATCAGTGAGGGATATGGCAATGAGCAGTTCTTC
CDR3aa: CAISEGYGNEQFF

d_gene: -
v_gene: TRBV2
abundance: -
j_gene: TRBJ2-1
CDR3nt: TGTGCCAGCAGTACCTCCGGGCTGACGACCTACAATGAGCAGTTCTTC
CDR3aa: CASSTSGLTTYNEQFF

d_gene: -
v_gene: TRBV2
abundance: -
j_gene: TRBJ1-5
CDR3nt: TGTGCCAGCAGTTCCCTGCGCCGGGGCCAGGGGAACGCTCAGCCCCAGCATTTT
CDR3aa: CASSSLRRGQGNAQPQHF

d_gene: -
v_gene: TRBV11-3
abundance: -
j_gene: TRBJ2-2
CDR3nt: TGTGCCAGCAGCTCGGTCCAACGGGAGCTGTTTTTT
CDR3aa: CASSSVQRELFF

d_gene: -
v_gene: TRBV10-3
abundance: -
j_gene: TRBJ2-3
CDR3nt: TGTGCCATCAGTGAGGATGGGGGGCGAAGCACAGATACGCAGTATTTT
CDR3aa: CAISEDGGRSTDTQYF

d_gene: TRBD1
v_gene: TRBV7-9
abundance: -
j_gene: TRBJ1-4
CDR3nt: TGTGCCAGCAGCTTAGGGGGGACAGGGCAGATTGAAAAACTGTTTTTT
CDR3aa: CASSLGGTGQIEKLFF

d_gene: -
v_gene: TRBV13
abundance: -
j_gene: TRBJ2-1
CDR3nt: TGTGCCAGCAGCAGTCGGACCCGCTCCTACAATGAGCAGTTCTTC
CDR3aa: CASSSRTRSYNEQFF

d_gene: -
v_gene: TRBV6-1
abundance: -
j_gene: TRBJ2-7
CDR3nt: TGTGCCAGCAGTGAATCACCCTCTTACGAGCAGTACTTC
CDR3aa: CASSESPSYEQYF

d_gene: TRBD2
v_gene: TRBV6-1
abundance: -
j_gene: TRBJ2-7
CDR3nt: TGTGCCAGCAGTGAAAGTGACGGGAGGATCTACGAGCAGTACTTC
CDR3aa: CASSESDGRIYEQYF

d_gene: -
v_gene: TRBV15
abundance: once
j_gene: TRBJ2-7
CDR3nt: TGTGCCACCAGCAGGATCAGGGGCGGGGAGCAGTACTTC
CDR3aa: CATSRIRGGEQYF

d_gene: -
v_gene: TRBV11-3
abundance: -
j_gene: TRBJ2-7
CDR3nt: TGTGCCAGCAGCCCCTCCCACGAGCAGTACTTC
CDR3aa: CASSPSHEQYF

d_gene: -
v_gene: TRBV21-1
abundance: -
j_gene: TRBJ1-1
CDR3nt: TGTGCCAGCAGCAAAGCTTGGACTGAAGCTTTCTTT
CDR3aa: CASSKAWTEAFF

d_gene: -
v_gene: TRBV30
abundance: -
j_gene: TRBJ1-1
CDR3nt: TGTGCCTGGGGGGGGACGGTGAACACTGAAGCTTTCTTT
CDR3aa: CAWGGTVNTEAFF

d_gene: -
v_gene: TRBV15
abundance: -
j_gene: TRBJ1-4
CDR3nt: TGTGCCACCAGCAGAGGCACGTCGAGCATCGGTAATGAAAAACTGTTTTTT
CDR3aa: CATSRGTSSIGNEKLFF

d_gene: -
v_gene: TRBV20-1
abundance: -
j_gene: TRBJ2-7
CDR3nt: TGCAGTGTGGAGGGGGCCTACGAGCAGTACTTC
CDR3aa: CSVEGAYEQYF

d_gene: -
v_gene: TRBV2
abundance: -
j_gene: TRBJ1-6
CDR3nt: TGTGCCAGCTCCCAGGGCTATAATTCACCCCTCCACTTT
CDR3aa: CASSQGYNSPLHF

d_gene: TRBD1
v_gene: TRBV6-5
abundance: -
j_gene: TRBJ1-2
CDR3nt: TGTGCCAGCAGTTATACAGGGGGAGGCGGCTACACCTTC
CDR3aa: CASSYTGGGGYTF

d_gene: -
v_gene: TRBV11-3
abundance: -
j_gene: TRBJ2-1
CDR3nt: TGTGCCAGCAGCTTAAGGAGCTCCTACAATGAGCAGTTCTTC
CDR3aa: CASSLRSSYNEQFF

d_gene: TRBD1
v_gene: TRBV6-5
abundance: -
j_gene: TRBJ2-1
CDR3nt: TGTGCCAGCAGCCCCCTGAGGGGGCGATCAAATGAGCAGTTCTTC
CDR3aa: CASSPLRGRSNEQFF

d_gene: -
v_gene: TRBV11-3
abundance: -
j_gene: TRBJ2-1
CDR3nt: TGTGCCAGCAGCCAACAGGGCGACTACAATGAGCAGTTCTTC
CDR3aa: CASSQQGDYNEQFF

d_gene: -
v_gene: TRBV19
abundance: -
j_gene: TRBJ2-2
CDR3nt: TGTGCCAGTAGTATGGCGCGGGCGAACACCGGGGAGCTGTTTTTT
CDR3aa: CASSMARANTGELFF

d_gene: -
v_gene: TRBV14
abundance: -
j_gene: TRBJ1-2
CDR3nt: TGTGCCAGCAGCCAAGATCTGACGACGTGGGGCTACACCTTC
CDR3aa: CASSQDLTTWGYTF

d_gene: -
v_gene: TRBV15
abundance: -
j_gene: TRBJ1-5
CDR3nt: TGTGCCACCAGCAGAGCCCAAGGGGGTAATCAGCCCCAGCATTTT
CDR3aa: CATSRAQGGNQPQHF